This T cell receptor beta chain is drawn from a study of cytomegalovirus exposure and HLA in healthy donors. Study details: The 120 validation repertoires and the roughly 690 first-cohort repertoires shared a platform, a later analysis reported. Whole-study findings and limits: The study labeled 164 TCR beta chains cytomegalovirus-associated.

CDR3 length: 15 residues. Germline V lookup: CDR1 MDHEN, CDR2 SYDVKM. The V gene end was trimmed by 5 bases and the J gene end by 5 bases; junction bases not matched to a gene: 11. Data came from immunoSEQ multiplex PCR; TCRdb stores just in-frame clones and leaves some out. The sample includes 100,000 to 150,000 clones, 90% to 95% of them seen just once. A note on this clone: Its target is unknown.

The V call is TRBV28, the J call TRBJ2-7, with 8 bases lining up with TRBD2. The source material was PBMCs. The source of this sequence is a woman aged 18 to 35 in good health and CMV-seronegative. The CDR3 protein is CASSTPAGDADEQYF. The DNA for the CDR3 is TGTGCCAGCAGTACACCAGCGGGAGATGCGGACGAGCAGTACTTC. The variable domain in full, completed from reference TRBV28 and TRBJ2-7, reads DVKVTQSSRYLVKRTGEKVFLECVQDMDHENMFWYRQDPGLGLRLIYFSYDVKMKEKGDIPEGYSVSREKKERFSLILESASTNQTSMYLCASSTPAGDADEQYFGPGTRLTVT.